These T cell receptor beta chains were read from a single sample in a study of blood T cells in healthy people across ages. TCRdb ran MiXCR on the 5' RACE reads and lists one entry per CDR3 protein. Of about 1.8 million distinct CDR3 sequences in the sample, about 49% were seen once. Sequenced sample: blood. The receptors stem from a woman aged 40 to 50 in good health. CDR3s include the opening cysteine and the closing phenylalanine or tryptophan. The D gene is left open where the match is weak. Size values are once, few and many counts, or a class for expanded clones, and some rows have none.

12,TRBV6-2/TRBV6-3,TRBJ1-4,NA,NA,TGTGCCAGCAGTTACTCGAGATCTGGACTGTTTTTT,CASSYSRSGLFF
13,TRBV5-1,TRBJ2-5,NA,many,TGCGCCAGCACGTTGAATAGCAGAGAGACCCAGTACTTC,CASTLNSRETQYF
17,TRBV6-2/TRBV6-3,TRBJ2-6,NA,NA,TGTGCCAGCAGGCCTTTAGCGGATAGGCCTGGGGCCAACGTCCTGACTTTC,CASRPLADRPGANVLTF
13,TRBV9,TRBJ2-7,NA,NA,TGTGCCAGCAGCGAATCGTCCTCCTACGAGCAGTACTTC,CASSESSSYEQYF
17,TRBV14,TRBJ2-3,TRBD1,NA,TGTGCCAGCAGCCGGGAACGAAGGGGGCTTGGAGCAGATACGCAGTATTTT,CASSRERRGLGADTQYF
16,TRBV12-3/TRBV12-4,TRBJ2-4,TRBD2,NA,TGTGCCAGCAGTGCTCGGACTAGCGATACCAAAAACATTCAGTACTTC,CASSARTSDTKNIQYF
15,TRBV20-1,TRBJ2-1,TRBD2,NA,TGCAGTGCTAGTGGCGGGGGGGCTACTTACAATGAGCAGTTCTTC,CSASGGGATYNEQFF
13,TRBV28,TRBJ2-1,NA,NA,TGTGCCAGCAAAGGTAGCCCTTTTCAGGAGCAGTTCTTC,CASKGSPFQEQFF
17,TRBV10-3,TRBJ2-3,NA,NA,TGTGCCATCAGTGAGTCGAGGCCGGGGGCCGGCACAGATACGCAGTATTTT,CAISESRPGAGTDTQYF
15,TRBV4-2,TRBJ1-1,NA,NA,TGTGCCAGCAGCCAAGAGAGGCGGACGAACACTGAAGCTTTCTTT,CASSQERRTNTEAFF
16,TRBV28,TRBJ2-7,NA,NA,TGTGCCAGCAGTCCCCGGACCGAGGGATCCTCCTACGAGCAGTACTTC,CASSPRTEGSSYEQYF
15,TRBV6-2/TRBV6-3,TRBJ1-2,TRBD1,NA,TGTGCCAGCAGAATGAGTGGAGGGGGCCTATATGGCTACACCTTC,CASRMSGGGLYGYTF
11,TRBV28,TRBJ2-5,NA,few,TGTGCCAGCTTAAATCTAGAGACCCAGTACTTC,CASLNLETQYF
14,TRBV19,TRBJ2-1,NA,few,TGTGCCAGTAGTATCCCGGGGGGCGGCAATGAGCAGTTCTTC,CASSIPGGGNEQFF
14,TRBV28,TRBJ1-2,TRBD1,once,TGTGCCAGCAATAAGGACAGGGTACGATATGGCTACACCTTC,CASNKDRVRYGYTF
14,TRBV25-1,TRBJ1-6,NA,once,TGTGCCAGCAGTGAGAAGTTAAACAATTCACCCCTCCACTTT,CASSEKLNNSPLHF
15,TRBV6-1,TRBJ2-5,TRBD2,NA,TGTGCCAGCACCGCGACTAGCGGGGGGATGGAGACCCAGTACTTC,CASTATSGGMETQYF
15,TRBV28,TRBJ2-1,TRBD2,NA,TGTGCCAGCACCAGACGGGGGGGAGTCTACAATGAGCAGTTCTTC,CASTRRGGVYNEQFF
15,TRBV7-6,TRBJ2-5,TRBD1,NA,TGTGCCAGCACCTGGCGCCAGGGGGTATCCGAGACCCAGTACTTC,CASTWRQGVSETQYF
18,TRBV6-2/TRBV6-3,TRBJ2-6,NA,few,TGTGCCAGCAGTTACACGAGACCGGGATACTCTGGGGCCAACGTCCTGACTTTC,CASSYTRPGYSGANVLTF
15,TRBV15,TRBJ2-5,NA,NA,TGTGCCACCAGCCTACTTCGACAGTGCCAAGAGACCCAGTACTTC,CATSLLRQCQETQYF
15,TRBV9,TRBJ2-5,NA,NA,TGTGCCAGCTCGCTGATTGAAGGGGAAAAAGAGACCCAGTACTTC,CASSLIEGEKETQYF
14,TRBV14,TRBJ2-6,NA,NA,TGTGCCAGCAGCACGACCGGTGGGGCCAACGTCCTGACTTTC,CASSTTGGANVLTF
13,TRBV6-1,TRBJ2-1,NA,NA,TGTGCCAGCAGTGAAAAAAGGGACAATGAGCAGTTCTTC,CASSEKRDNEQFF
11,TRBV20-1,TRBJ1-1,TRBD1,NA,TGCAGAGCAAACAGGGGAACTGAAGCTTTCTTT,CRANRGTEAFF
14,TRBV11-2,TRBJ2-5,TRBD2,NA,TGTGCCGGCAGGCAACACGGAGCGGGGGAGACCCAGTACTTC,CAGRQHGAGETQYF
13,TRBV12-3/TRBV12-4,TRBJ1-2,TRBD1,NA,TGTGCCAGCAGTAAAGACAGGGGGTATGGCCACACCTTC,CASSKDRGYGHTF
14,TRBV6-2/TRBV6-3,TRBJ2-1,NA,few,TGTGCCAGCAACCTTGACACGTTTTCCATTAAGCAGTTCTTC,CASNLDTFSIKQFF
14,TRBV20-1,TRBJ2-5,NA,NA,TGCAGTGCTAGAGATAGAGGGCGTCTCGAGACCCAGTACTTC,CSARDRGRLETQYF
14,TRBV20-1,TRBJ2-7,TRBD2,few,TGCAGTGCTAGATTCCTAGCGGGGGTCGGCGAGCAGTACTTC,CSARFLAGVGEQYF
13,TRBV12-3/TRBV12-4,TRBJ1-2,NA,NA,TGTGCCACCGAACTCAACTCAGGCTATGGCTACACCTTC,CATELNSGYGYTF
15,TRBV28,TRBJ2-5,TRBD1,NA,TGTGCCAGCAGTTTAGGGGAGGACAGGGGAGAGACCCAGTACTTC,CASSLGEDRGETQYF
17,TRBV20-1,TRBJ1-2,TRBD1,NA,TGCAGTGCTAGAGATAAGATGGTCGGGACAGGGAACTATGGCTACACCTTC,CSARDKMVGTGNYGYTF
14,TRBV20-1,TRBJ1-2,NA,few,TGCAGTGCCAACCGACAGAATACTAACTATGGCTACACCTTC,CSANRQNTNYGYTF
12,TRBV7-6,TRBJ2-3,TRBD1,NA,TGTGCCAGCAGCCAAAGGACAGGATCGCAGTATTTT,CASSQRTGSQYF
17,TRBV28,TRBJ2-4,NA,NA,TGTGCCAGCAGTCTCCCAGGTGGTCGTGTAGCCAAAAACATTCAGTACTTC,CASSLPGGRVAKNIQYF
15,TRBV10-3,TRBJ1-5,TRBD1,NA,TGTGCCATCAGTGGGACAGGGGGCACGGGTCAGCCCCAGCATTTT,CAISGTGGTGQPQHF
12,TRBV24-1,TRBJ1-2,NA,NA,TGTGCCACCAGCCCGACAGGTAATGGCTACACCTTC,CATSPTGNGYTF
13,TRBV12-3/TRBV12-4,TRBJ2-3,TRBD2,NA,TGTGCCAGCAGTTTCATGGGACTAGACACGCAGTATTTT,CASSFMGLDTQYF
15,TRBV7-2,TRBJ2-5,TRBD1,NA,TGTGCCAGCAGCGGACAGGCACGGGGACAAGAGACCCAGTACTTC,CASSGQARGQETQYF
16,TRBV20-1,TRBJ1-6,TRBD1,NA,TGCAGTGCTAGAAAAACAGGGGAAGGTGAAGGTTCACCCCTCCACTTT,CSARKTGEGEGSPLHF
14,TRBV6-5,TRBJ1-1,TRBD1,NA,TGTGCCAGCAGTTACTCGTTAGGACAGGATGAAGCTTTCTTT,CASSYSLGQDEAFF
13,TRBV7-9,TRBJ2-5,NA,NA,TGTGCCAGCAGTTATGGGGTCCCAGAGACCCAGTACTTC,CASSYGVPETQYF
12,TRBV2,TRBJ2-4,NA,few,TGTGCCAGCGTTCTAGCCAAAAACATTCAGTACTTC,CASVLAKNIQYF
14,TRBV11-2,TRBJ2-7,NA,many,TGTGCCAGCAGCATGCGCAGGGTTTCAGACGAGCAGTACTTC,CASSMRRVSDEQYF
17,TRBV18,TRBJ2-7,NA,NA,TGTGCCAGCTCCCAACGGAGCCCGCGCACCGGACCCTACGAGCAGTACTTC,CASSQRSPRTGPYEQYF
12,TRBV6-5,TRBJ2-1,TRBD2,NA,TGTGCCAGCATTAACGGGGGGGGTGGGCAGTTCTTC,CASINGGGGQFF
14,TRBV28,TRBJ1-2,TRBD1,few,TGTGCCAGCAGCAACCGGGACAGGGTCTCTGGCTACACCTTC,CASSNRDRVSGYTF